This T cell receptor beta chain was sequenced during a study of cytomegalovirus exposure and HLA in healthy donors. PCR amplification relied on 60 Vbeta primers (plus 13 Jbeta primers). The table came from immunoSEQ multiplex PCR; TCRdb's copy has only in-frame clones and leaves some out. The table includes around 160,000 clones, about 76% detected once. This CDR3 has 18 residues. After removal of 2 bases from V and 7 bases from J, the junction contained 17 bases not matched to a gene. Germline V gene sequence: CDR1 SGHTA, CDR2 FQGNSA. Material: PBMCs. This chain joins TRBV7-2 and TRBJ2-7; the match to TRBD2 covers 10 bases. The source of this sequence is a woman in her thirties or forties in good health and CMV-seropositive. The CDR3 DNA reads as TGTGCCAGCAGCTTAATTACTAGCGGGATCGGTTTACAGGGGGAGCAGTACTTC. It specifies CASSLITSGIGLQGEQYF.